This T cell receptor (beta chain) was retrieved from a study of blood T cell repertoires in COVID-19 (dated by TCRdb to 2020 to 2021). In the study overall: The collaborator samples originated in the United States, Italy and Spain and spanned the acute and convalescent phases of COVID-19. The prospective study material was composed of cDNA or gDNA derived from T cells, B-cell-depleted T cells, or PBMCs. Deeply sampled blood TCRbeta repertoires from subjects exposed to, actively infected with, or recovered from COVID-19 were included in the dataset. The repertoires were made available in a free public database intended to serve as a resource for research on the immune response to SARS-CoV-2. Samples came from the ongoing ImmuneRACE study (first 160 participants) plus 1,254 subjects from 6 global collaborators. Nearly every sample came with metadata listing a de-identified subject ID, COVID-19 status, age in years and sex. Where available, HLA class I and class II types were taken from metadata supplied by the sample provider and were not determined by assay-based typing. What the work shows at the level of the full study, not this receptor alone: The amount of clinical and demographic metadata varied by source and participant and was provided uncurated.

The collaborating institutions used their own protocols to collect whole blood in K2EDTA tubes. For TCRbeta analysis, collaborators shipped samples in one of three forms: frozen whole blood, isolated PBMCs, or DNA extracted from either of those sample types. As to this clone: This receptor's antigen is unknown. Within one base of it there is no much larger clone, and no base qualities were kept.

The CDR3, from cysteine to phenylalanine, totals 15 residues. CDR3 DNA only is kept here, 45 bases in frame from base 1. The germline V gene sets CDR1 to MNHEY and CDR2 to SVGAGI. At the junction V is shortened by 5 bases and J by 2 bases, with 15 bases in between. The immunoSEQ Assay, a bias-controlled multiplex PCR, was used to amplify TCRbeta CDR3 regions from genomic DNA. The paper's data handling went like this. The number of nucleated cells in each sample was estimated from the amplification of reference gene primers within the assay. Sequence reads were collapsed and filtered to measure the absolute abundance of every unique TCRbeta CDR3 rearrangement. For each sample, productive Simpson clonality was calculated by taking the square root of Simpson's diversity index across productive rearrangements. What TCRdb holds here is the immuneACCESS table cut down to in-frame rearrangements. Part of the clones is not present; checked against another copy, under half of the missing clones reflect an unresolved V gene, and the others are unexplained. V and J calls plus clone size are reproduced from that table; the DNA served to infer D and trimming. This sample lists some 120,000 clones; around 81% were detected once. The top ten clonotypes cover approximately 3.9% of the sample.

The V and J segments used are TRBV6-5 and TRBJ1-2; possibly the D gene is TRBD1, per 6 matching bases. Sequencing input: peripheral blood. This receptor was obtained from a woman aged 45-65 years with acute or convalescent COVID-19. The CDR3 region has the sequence CASSRPETGNYGYTF. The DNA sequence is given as TGTGCCAGCAGTCGGCCGGAGACAGGAAACTATGGCTACACCTTC.